This TCR beta chain stems from a study of T cells in localized non-small cell lung cancer. Per the germline V gene, CDR1 is SNHLY and CDR2 is FYNNEI. V was pared by 10 bases and J by 5 bases, with 15 bases between. The CDR3 is 13 amino acids. This table comes from immunoSEQ multiplex PCR, and its TCRdb copy is limited to in-frame clones, with some not included. The table has 9,500 to 15,000 clones, 65% to 85% seen once. To note about this clone: Its antigen is unidentified.

Overall study findings and caveats: Those with higher blood T cell density had longer overall survival. Clonality of T cells reached its maximum in uninvolved adjacent lung, surpassing tumor.

This receptor was taken from a male donor at least 60 years old with stage I lung adenocarcinoma. Material: peripheral blood, obtained before any cancer treatment. This rearrangement joins TRBV2 to TRBJ2-1; D unresolved. The CDR3 spells CATRQNSDNEQFF. CDR3 in DNA: TGTGCCACCCGACAAAACAGTGACAATGAGCAGTTCTTC.